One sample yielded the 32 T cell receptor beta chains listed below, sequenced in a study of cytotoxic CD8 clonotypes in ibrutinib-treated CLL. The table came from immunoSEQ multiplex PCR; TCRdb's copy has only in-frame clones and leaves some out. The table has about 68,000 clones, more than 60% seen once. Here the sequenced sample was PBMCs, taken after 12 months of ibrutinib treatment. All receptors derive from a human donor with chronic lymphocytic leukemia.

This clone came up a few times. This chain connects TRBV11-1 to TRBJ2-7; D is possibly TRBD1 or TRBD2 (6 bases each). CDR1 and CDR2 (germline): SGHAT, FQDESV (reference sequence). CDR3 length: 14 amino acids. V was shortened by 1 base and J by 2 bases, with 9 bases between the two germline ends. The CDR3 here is CASSLEGGPYEQYF. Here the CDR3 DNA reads TGTGCCAGCAGCTTAGAGGGGGGTCCCTACGAGCAGTACTTC.

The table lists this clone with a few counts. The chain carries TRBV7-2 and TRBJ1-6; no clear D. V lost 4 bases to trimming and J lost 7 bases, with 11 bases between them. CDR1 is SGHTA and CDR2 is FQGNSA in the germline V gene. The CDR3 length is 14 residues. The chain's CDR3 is CASSSTLGNSPLHF. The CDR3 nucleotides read TGTGCCAGCAGCTCGACACTTGGAAATTCACCCCTCCACTTT.

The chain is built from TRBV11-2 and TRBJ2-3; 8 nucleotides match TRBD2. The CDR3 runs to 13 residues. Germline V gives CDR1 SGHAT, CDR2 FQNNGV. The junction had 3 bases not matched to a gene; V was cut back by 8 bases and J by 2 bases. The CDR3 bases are TGTGCCAGCCGAGGACTAGCCACAGATACGCAGTATTTT. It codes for CASRGLATDTQYF.

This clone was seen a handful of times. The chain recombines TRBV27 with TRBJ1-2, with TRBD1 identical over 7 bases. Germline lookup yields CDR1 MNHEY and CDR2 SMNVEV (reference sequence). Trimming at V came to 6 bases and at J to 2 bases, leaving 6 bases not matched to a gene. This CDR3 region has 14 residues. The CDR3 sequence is CASRRQGFNYGYTF. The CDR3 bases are TGTGCCAGCAGACGACAGGGTTTCAACTATGGCTACACCTTC.

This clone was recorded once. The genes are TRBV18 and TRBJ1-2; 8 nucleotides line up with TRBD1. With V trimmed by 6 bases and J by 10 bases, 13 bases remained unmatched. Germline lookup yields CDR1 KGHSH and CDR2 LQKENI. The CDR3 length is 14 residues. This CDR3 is CASSIQGAPGDYTF. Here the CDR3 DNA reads TGTGCCAGCTCCATCCAGGGGGCCCCCGGGGACTACACCTTC.

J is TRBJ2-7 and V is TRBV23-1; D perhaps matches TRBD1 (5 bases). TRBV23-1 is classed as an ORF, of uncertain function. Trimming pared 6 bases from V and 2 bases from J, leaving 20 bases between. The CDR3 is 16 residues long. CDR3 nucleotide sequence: TGCGCCAGCAGCTTCACCCCGCCAGGGTCAACCTACGAGCAGTACTTC. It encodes CASSFTPPGSTYEQYF.

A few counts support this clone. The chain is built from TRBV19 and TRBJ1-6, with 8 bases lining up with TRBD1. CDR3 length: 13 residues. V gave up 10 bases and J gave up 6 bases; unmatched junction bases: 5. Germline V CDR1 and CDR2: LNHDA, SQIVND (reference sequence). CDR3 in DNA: TGTGCCACGCGGACAGGGATTAATTCACCCCTCCACTTT. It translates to CATRTGINSPLHF.

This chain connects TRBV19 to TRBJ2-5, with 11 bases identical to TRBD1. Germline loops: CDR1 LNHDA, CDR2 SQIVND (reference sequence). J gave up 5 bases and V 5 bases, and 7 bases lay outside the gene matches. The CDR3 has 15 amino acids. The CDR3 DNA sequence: TGTGCCAGTAGTTCGTGGACAGGGGGCTCGGAGACCCAGTACTTC. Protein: CASSSWTGGSETQYF. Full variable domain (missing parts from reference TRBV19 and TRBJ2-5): DGGITQSPKYLFRKEGQNVTLSCEQNLNHDAMYWYRQDPGQGLRLIYYSQIVNDFQKGDIAEGYSVSREKKESFPLTVTSAQKNPTAFYLCASSSWTGGSETQYFGPGTRLLVL.

As DNA, the CDR3 is TGCGCCAGCAGCCAAGATAGGGGGCCAGATACGCAGTATTTT. Encoded protein: CASSQDRGPDTQYF. This chain uses TRBV4-3 with TRBJ2-3; 7 positions agree with TRBD1. The CDR3 spans 14 residues. The V segment lost 0 bases and the J segment 4 bases; nucleotides outside the gene matches: 1. Germline-derived CDR1 and CDR2 are LGHNA and YSLEER.

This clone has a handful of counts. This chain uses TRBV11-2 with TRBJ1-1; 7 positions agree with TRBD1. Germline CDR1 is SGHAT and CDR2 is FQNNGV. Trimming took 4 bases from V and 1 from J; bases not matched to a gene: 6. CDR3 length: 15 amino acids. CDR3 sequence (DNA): TGTGCCAGCAGCTGGGAGACAGGGAGGAACACTGAAGCTTTCTTT. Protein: CASSWETGRNTEAFF. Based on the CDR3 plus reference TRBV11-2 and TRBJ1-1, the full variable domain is EAGVAQSPRYKIIEKRQSVAFWCNPISGHATLYWYQQILGQGPKLLIQFQNNGVVDDSQLPKDRFSAERLKGVDSTLKIQPAKLEDSAVYLCASSWETGRNTEAFFGQGTRLTVV.

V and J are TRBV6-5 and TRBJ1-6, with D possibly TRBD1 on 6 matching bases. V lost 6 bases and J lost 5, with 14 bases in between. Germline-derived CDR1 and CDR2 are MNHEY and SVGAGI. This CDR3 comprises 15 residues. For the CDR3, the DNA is TGTGCCAGCAGCCCCGGACAGCTGCATAATTCACCCCTCCACTTT. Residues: CASSPGQLHNSPLHF.

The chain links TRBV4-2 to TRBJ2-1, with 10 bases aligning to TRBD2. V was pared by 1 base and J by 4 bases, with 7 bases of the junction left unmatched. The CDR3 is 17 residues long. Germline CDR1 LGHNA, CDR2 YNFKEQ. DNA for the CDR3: TGTGCCAGCAGCCAAGGTGGATCTAGCGGGGGATACAATGAGCAGTTCTTC. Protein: CASSQGGSSGGYNEQFF.

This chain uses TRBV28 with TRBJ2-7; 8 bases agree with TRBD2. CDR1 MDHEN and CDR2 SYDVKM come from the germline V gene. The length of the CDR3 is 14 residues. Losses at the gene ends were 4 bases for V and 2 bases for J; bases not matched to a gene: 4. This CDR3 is CASSSGTSAYEQYF. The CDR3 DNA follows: TGTGCCAGCAGTTCCGGGACTAGTGCCTACGAGCAGTACTTC. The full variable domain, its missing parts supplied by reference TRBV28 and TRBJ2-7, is DVKVTQSSRYLVKRTGEKVFLECVQDMDHENMFWYRQDPGLGLRLIYFSYDVKMKEKGDIPEGYSVSREKKERFSLILESASTNQTSMYLCASSSGTSAYEQYFGPGTRLTVT.

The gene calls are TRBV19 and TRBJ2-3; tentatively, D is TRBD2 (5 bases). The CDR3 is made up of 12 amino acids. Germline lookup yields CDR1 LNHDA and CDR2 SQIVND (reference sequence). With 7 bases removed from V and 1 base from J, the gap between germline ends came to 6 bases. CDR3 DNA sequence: TGTGCCAGTAACGGGGGCACAGATACGCAGTATTTT. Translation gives CASNGGTDTQYF. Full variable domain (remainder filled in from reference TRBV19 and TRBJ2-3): DGGITQSPKYLFRKEGQNVTLSCEQNLNHDAMYWYRQDPGQGLRLIYYSQIVNDFQKGDIAEGYSVSREKKESFPLTVTSAQKNPTAFYLCASNGGTDTQYFGPGTRLTVL.

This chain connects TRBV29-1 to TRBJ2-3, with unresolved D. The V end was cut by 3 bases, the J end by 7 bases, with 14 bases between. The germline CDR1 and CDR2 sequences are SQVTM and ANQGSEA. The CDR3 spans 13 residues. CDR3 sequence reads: CSVDSTDRHTQYF. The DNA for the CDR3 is TGCAGCGTTGATTCGACCGACCGCCATACGCAGTATTTT.

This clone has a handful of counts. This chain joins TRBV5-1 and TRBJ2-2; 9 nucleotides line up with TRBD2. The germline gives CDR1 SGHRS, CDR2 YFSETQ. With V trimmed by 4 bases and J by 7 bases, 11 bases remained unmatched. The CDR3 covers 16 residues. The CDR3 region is CASSPGASGAIGELFF. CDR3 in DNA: TGCGCCAGCAGCCCTGGGGCTAGCGGGGCGATCGGGGAGCTGTTTTTT.

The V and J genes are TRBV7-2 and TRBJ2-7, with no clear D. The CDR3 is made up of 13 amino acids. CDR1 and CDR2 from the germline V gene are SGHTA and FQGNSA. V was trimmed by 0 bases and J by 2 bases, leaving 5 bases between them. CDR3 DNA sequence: TGTGCCAGCAGCTTAGCGGGTACCTACGAGCAGTACTTC. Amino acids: CASSLAGTYEQYF.

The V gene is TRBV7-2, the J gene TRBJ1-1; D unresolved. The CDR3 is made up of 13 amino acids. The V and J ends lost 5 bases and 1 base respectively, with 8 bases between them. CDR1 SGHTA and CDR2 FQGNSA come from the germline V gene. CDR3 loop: CASSLTKNTEAFF. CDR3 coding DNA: TGTGCCAGCAGCCTCACAAAGAACACTGAAGCTTTCTTT.

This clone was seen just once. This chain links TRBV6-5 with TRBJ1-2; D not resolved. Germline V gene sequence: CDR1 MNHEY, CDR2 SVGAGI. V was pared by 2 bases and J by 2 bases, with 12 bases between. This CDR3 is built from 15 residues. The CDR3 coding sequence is TGTGCCAGCAGTTACGTTGGGGTGAGAAACTATGGCTACACCTTC. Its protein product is CASSYVGVRNYGYTF.

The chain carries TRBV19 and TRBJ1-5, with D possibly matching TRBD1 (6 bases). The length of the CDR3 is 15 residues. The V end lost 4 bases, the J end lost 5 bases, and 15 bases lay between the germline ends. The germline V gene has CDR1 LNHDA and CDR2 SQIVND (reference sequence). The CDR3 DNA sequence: TGTGCCAGTAGTAGGGTCGGCAGGGGCCATCAGCCCCAGCATTTT. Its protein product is CASSRVGRGHQPQHF.

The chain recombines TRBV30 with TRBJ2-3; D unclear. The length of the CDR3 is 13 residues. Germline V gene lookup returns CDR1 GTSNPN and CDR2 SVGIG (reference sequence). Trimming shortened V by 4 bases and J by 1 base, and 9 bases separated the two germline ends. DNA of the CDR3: TGTGCCTGGACGGGCCGACGCACAGATACGCAGTATTTT. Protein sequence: CAWTGRRTDTQYF.

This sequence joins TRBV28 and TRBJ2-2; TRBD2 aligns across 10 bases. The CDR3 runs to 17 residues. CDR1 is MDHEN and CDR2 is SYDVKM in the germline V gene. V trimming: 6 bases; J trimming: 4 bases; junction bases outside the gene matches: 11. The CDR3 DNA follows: TGTGCCAGCAGGCAACCCGGGACTAGCGTTCGCACCGGGGAGCTGTTTTTT. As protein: CASRQPGTSVRTGELFF.

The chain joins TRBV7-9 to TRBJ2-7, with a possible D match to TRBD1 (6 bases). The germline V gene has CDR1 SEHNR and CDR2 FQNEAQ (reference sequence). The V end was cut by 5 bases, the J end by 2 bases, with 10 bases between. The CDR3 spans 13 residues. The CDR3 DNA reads TGTGCCAGCAGCGGCCAGGGGCCCTACGAGCAGTACTTC. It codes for CASSGQGPYEQYF.

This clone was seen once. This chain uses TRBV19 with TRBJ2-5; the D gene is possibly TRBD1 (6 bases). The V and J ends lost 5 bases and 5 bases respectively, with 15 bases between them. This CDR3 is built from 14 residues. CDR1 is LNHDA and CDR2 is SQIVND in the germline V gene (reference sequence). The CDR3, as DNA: TGTGCCAGTAGTCCAGACAGGCACAGGGAGACCCAGTACTTC. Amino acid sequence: CASSPDRHRETQYF.

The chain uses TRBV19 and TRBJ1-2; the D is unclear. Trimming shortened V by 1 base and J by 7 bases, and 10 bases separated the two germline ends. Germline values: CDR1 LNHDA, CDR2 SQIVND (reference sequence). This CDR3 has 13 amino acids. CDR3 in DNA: TGTGCCAGTAGTATAGGATCCGCGTCTGGCTACACCTTC. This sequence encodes CASSIGSASGYTF.

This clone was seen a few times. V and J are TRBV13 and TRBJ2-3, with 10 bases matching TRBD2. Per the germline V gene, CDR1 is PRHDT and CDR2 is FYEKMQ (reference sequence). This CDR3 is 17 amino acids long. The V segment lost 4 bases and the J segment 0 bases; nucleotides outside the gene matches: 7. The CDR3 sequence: CASSSTLGLASTDTQYF. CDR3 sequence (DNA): TGTGCCAGCAGCTCGACCCTGGGACTAGCGAGCACAGATACGCAGTATTTT. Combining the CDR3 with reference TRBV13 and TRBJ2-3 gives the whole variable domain AAGVIQSPRHLIKEKRETATLKCYPIPRHDTVYWYQQGPGQDPQFLISFYEKMQSDKGSIPDRFSAQQFSDYHSELNMSSLELGDSALYFCASSSTLGLASTDTQYFGPGTRLTVL.

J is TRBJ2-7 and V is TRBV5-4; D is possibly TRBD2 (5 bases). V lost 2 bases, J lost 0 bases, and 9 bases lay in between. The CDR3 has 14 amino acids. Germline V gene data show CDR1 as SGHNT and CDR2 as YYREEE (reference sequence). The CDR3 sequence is CASSLETSSYEQYF. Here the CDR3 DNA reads TGTGCCAGCAGCTTAGAAACTAGCTCCTACGAGCAGTACTTC.

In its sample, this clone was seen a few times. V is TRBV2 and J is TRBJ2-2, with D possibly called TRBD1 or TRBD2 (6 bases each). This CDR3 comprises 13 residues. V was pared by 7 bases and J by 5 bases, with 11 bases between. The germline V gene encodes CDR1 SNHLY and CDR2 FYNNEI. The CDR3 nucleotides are TGTGCCAGCAAAGGGGGGCGGACCGGGGAGCTGTTTTTT. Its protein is CASKGGRTGELFF.

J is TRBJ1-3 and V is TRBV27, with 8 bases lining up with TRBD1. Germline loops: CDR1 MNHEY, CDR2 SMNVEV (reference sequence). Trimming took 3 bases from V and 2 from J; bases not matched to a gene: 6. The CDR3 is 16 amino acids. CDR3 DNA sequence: TGTGCCAGCAGTTTGGGCGGACAGGGCCCTGGAAACACCATATATTTT. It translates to CASSLGGQGPGNTIYF.

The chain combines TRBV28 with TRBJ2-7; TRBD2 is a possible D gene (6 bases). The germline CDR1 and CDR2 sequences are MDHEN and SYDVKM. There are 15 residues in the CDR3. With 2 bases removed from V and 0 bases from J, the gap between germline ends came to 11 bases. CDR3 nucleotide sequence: TGTGCCAGCAGTTTAGGGAGCGGGCTCTCCTACGAGCAGTACTTC. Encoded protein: CASSLGSGLSYEQYF.

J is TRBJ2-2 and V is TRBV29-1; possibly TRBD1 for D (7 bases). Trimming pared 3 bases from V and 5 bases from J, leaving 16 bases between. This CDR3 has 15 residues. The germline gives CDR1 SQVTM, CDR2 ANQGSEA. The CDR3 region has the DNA TGCAGCGTTGATAGAGGAGGGGGCGCGACCGGGGAGCTGTTTTTT. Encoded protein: CSVDRGGGATGELFF.

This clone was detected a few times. The CDR3 loop is CASSLASVGYTF. The DNA for the CDR3 is TGTGCCAGCAGCTTAGCGTCGGTTGGCTACACCTTC. This rearrangement joins TRBV7-8 to TRBJ1-2; D call uncertain. V was clipped by 0 bases and J by 7 bases, with 6 bases between them. The V gene's germline CDR1 is SGHVS and CDR2 FQNEAQ. The CDR3 length is 12 residues. The full variable domain, with the rest looked up from reference TRBV7-8 and TRBJ1-2, is GAGVSQSPRYKVAKRGQDVALRCDPISGHVSLFWYQQALGQGPEFLTYFQNEAQLDKSGLPSDRFFAERPEGSVSTLKIQRTQQEDSAVYLCASSLASVGYTFGSGTRLTVV.